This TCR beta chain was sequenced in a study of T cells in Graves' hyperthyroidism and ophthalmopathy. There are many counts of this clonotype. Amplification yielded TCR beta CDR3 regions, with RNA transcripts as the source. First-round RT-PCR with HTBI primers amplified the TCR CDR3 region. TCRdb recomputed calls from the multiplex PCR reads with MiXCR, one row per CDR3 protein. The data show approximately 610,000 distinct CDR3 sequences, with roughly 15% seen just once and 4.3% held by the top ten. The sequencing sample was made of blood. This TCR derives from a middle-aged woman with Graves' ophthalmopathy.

This chain's CDR3 is CASSLGQGMIEQYF. CDR3 sequence (DNA): TGTGCCAGCAGCTTGGGACAGGGGATGATCGAGCAGTACTTC. The rearrangement links TRBV7-2 to TRBJ2-7, with 10 bases fitting TRBD1. V trimming: 3 bases; J trimming: 6 bases; junction bases outside the gene matches: 5. The CDR3 extends over 14 amino acids. In germline, CDR1 is SGHTA, CDR2 FQGNSA.